Below are 23 T cell receptor beta chains sequenced from a single sample in a study of response to subunit inactivated influenza vaccine. TCRdb reanalysed the RT-PCR reads using MiXCR and keeps one entry per CDR3 protein. Here the sample spans 600,000 to 700,000 distinct CDR3 sequences, 13% to 15% being singletons. This specimen was PBMCs from blood, taken 14 days before vaccination. The receptors originated from a man aged 50-59 years who received an inactivated influenza vaccine.

The CDR3 sequence is CASSLVGGSGTDTQYF. The CDR3 nucleotides read TGCGCCAGCAGCTTGGTCGGGGGGAGCGGCACAGATACGCAGTATTTT. The chain carries TRBV5-1 and TRBJ2-3; 7 bases are shared with TRBD2. The CDR3 length is 16 residues. Germline V gene sequence: CDR1 SGHRS, CDR2 YFSETQ. J gave up 1 base and V 0 bases, and 5 bases lay outside the gene matches.

The chain joins TRBV5-1 to TRBJ1-1; D is possibly TRBD1 (5 bases). The germline V gene has CDR1 SGHRS and CDR2 YFSETQ. CDR3 length: 16 residues. V lost 4 bases and J lost 0, with 16 bases in between. CDR3 residues: CASSLDGTAMNTEAFF. The CDR3 DNA sequence: TGCGCCAGCAGCCTTGATGGGACGGCAATGAACACTGAAGCTTTCTTT.

The CDR3 spells CASSTGREGEQYF. In DNA form, the CDR3 reads TGTGCCAGCAGCACTGGGAGGGAAGGCGAGCAGTACTTC. The V call is TRBV5-6, the J call TRBJ2-7, with 7 nucleotides matching TRBD2. Looked up from germline, CDR1 is SGHDT and CDR2 is YYEEEE. The CDR3 has 13 amino acids. V dropped 4 bases and J dropped 6; count of bases not matched to a gene: 7.

Ten or more counts support this clonotype. This chain links TRBV7-9 with TRBJ2-3, with TRBD2 matching 15 bases. V dropped 5 bases and J dropped 4; count of bases not matched to a gene: 4. The length of the CDR3 is 16 residues. CDR1 and CDR2 from the germline V gene are SEHNR and FQNEAQ (reference sequence). The CDR3 reads CASSPWTSGGADTQYF. The CDR3 bases are TGTGCCAGCAGCCCGTGGACTAGCGGGGGGGCAGATACGCAGTATTTT.

This clonotype turned up a few times. The chain employs TRBV20-1 and TRBJ1-1; TRBD1 might be the D (5 bases). The CDR3 sequence is 14 residues long. The germline gives CDR1 DFQATT, CDR2 SNEGSKA (reference sequence). Trimming took off 6 bases at V and 1 base at J, with 15 bases between the two ends. CDR3: CSAKEAGENTEAFF. The CDR3 DNA follows: TGCAGTGCCAAGGAGGCGGGGGAGAACACTGAAGCTTTCTTT.

This clonotype appeared a few times. This chain links TRBV4-3 with TRBJ2-7; D gene uncertain. Germline assignment: CDR1 LGHNA and CDR2 YSLEER. The germline V and J ends were trimmed by 1 base and 0 bases, with 10 bases remaining between them. The CDR3 runs 15 residues. CDR3 DNA: TGCGCCAGCAGCCAAGGTCTAGGGAACTCCTACGAGCAGTACTTC. Its protein product is CASSQGLGNSYEQYF.

This clonotype was detected only a few times. This chain links TRBV6-1 with TRBJ2-2; no reliable D call. Trimming took off 6 bases at V and 0 bases at J, with 14 bases between the two ends. The CDR3 has 16 amino acids. Germline V lookup: CDR1 MNHNS, CDR2 SASEGT. The CDR3 protein is CASRPRQIANTGELFF. Here the CDR3 DNA reads TGTGCCAGCAGGCCCCGGCAGATCGCGAACACCGGGGAGCTGTTTTTT.

This clonotype was counted a few times. The chain uses TRBV7-2 and TRBJ2-7, with D possibly matching TRBD2 (5 bases). The germline V and J ends were trimmed by 5 bases and 1 base, with 18 bases remaining between them. The CDR3 is 16 residues long. CDR1 SGHTA and CDR2 FQGNSA come from the germline V gene. CDR3 in amino acids: CASSPRAEETSYEQYF. The CDR3, as DNA: TGTGCCAGCAGCCCTCGGGCGGAGGAAACTTCCTACGAGCAGTACTTC. Full variable domain (remainder filled in from reference TRBV7-2 and TRBJ2-7): GAGVSQSPSNKVTEKGKDVELRCDPISGHTALYWYRQSLGQGLEFLIYFQGNSAPDKSGLPSDRFSAERTGGSVSTLTIQRTQQEDSAVYLCASSPRAEETSYEQYFGPGTRLTVT.

The gene calls are TRBV21-1 and TRBJ2-7. TRBV21-1 is a pseudogene segment. The CDR3 sequence is 13 residues long. Here the CDR3 DNA reads TGTGCCAGCAGCAACAAATCCGCCTACGAGCAGTACTTC. Its translation: CASSNKSAYEQYF.

The chain uses TRBV6-2 or TRBV6-3 and TRBJ2-7; D may be TRBD2 (7 bases). Trimming stripped 5 bases from V and 1 base from J, with 18 bases between. The V gene's germline CDR1 is MNHEY and CDR2 SVGEGT. The CDR3 sequence is 16 residues long. As DNA, the CDR3 is TGTGCCAGCAGTACCTGGGGGAGCGGGACATCCTACGAGCAGTACTTC. Protein product: CASSTWGSGTSYEQYF.

This clonotype was found a few times. V and J are TRBV19 and TRBJ2-2; perhaps TRBD1 as D (6 bases). Germline CDR1 and CDR2: LNHDA and SQIVND (reference sequence). Trimming cost V 5 bases and J 0 bases, with 13 bases left between them. The CDR3 covers 16 residues. This CDR3 is CASSPQGLANTGELFF. The CDR3 bases are TGTGCCAGTAGTCCACAGGGATTGGCGAACACCGGGGAGCTGTTTTTT.

The chain joins TRBV20-1 to TRBJ2-5; the D is unclear. V was pared by 8 bases and J by 1 base, with 17 bases between. The CDR3 is 14 residues long. The V gene's germline CDR1 is DFQATT and CDR2 SNEGSKA (reference sequence). CDR3 amino acids: CSTKKGSGQETQYF. The DNA of the CDR3 is TGCAGTACCAAGAAGGGAAGTGGCCAAGAGACCCAGTACTTC.

This sequence joins TRBV7-2 and TRBJ2-3; possibly TRBD1 for D (6 bases). The ends were cut back, 1 base at V and 2 bases at J, with 10 bases in the middle. The V gene's germline CDR1 is SGHTA and CDR2 FQGNSA. The CDR3 spans 15 residues. The CDR3 loop is CASSLGGHDTDTQYF. The CDR3 DNA sequence: TGTGCCAGCAGCTTAGGGGGACACGACACAGATACGCAGTATTTT.

Many counts were recorded for this clonotype. The V and J genes are TRBV12-3 or TRBV12-4 and TRBJ2-2; 10 bases agree with TRBD1. CDR3 length: 16 amino acids. V was pared by 6 bases and J by 5 bases, with 9 bases of the junction left unmatched. CDR3 DNA sequence: TGTGCCAGCAGCCCAAATGTGGGACAGGGGACCGGGGAGCTGTTTTTT. Protein: CASSPNVGQGTGELFF.

This clonotype has a handful of counts. The V and J genes are TRBV20-1 and TRBJ2-5; D remains unclear. Germline CDR1 DFQATT, CDR2 SNEGSKA (reference sequence). V lost 0 bases and J 1 base, leaving 12 bases between the germline ends. The CDR3 totals 15 residues. CDR3 protein: CSARDSGSPQETQYF. The CDR3 DNA reads TGCAGTGCTAGAGATTCGGGCTCCCCCCAAGAGACCCAGTACTTC.

On this clonotype: A much larger clonotype is one base distant, so this may be a read error. The chain's CDR3 is CASSQGFNRVQPQHF. The CDR3 DNA is TGTGCCAGCAGCCAAGGTTTTAACAGGGTGCAGCCCCAGCATTTT. The chain recombines TRBV3-1 with TRBJ1-5, with D perhaps matching TRBD1 (6 bases). The V end lost 1 base, the J end lost 7 bases, and 14 bases lay between the germline ends. The CDR3 runs to 15 residues. The germline V gene has CDR1 LGHDT and CDR2 YNNKEL (reference sequence).

This clonotype was seen a few times. The CDR3 region is CSAQAGTGGYEQYF. In DNA, the CDR3 is TGCAGTGCTCAAGCGGGGACAGGGGGCTACGAGCAGTACTTC. The rearrangement uses TRBV20-1 and TRBJ2-7; 11 nucleotides agree with TRBD1. Per the germline V gene, CDR1 is DFQATT and CDR2 is SNEGSKA (reference sequence). This CDR3 contains 14 residues. J lost 3 bases, V lost 5 bases, and 6 bases had no gene match.

The chain combines TRBV27 with TRBJ2-3, with unresolved D. Looked up from germline, CDR1 is MNHEY and CDR2 is SMNVEV (reference sequence). Trimming took off 6 bases at V and 2 bases at J, with 9 bases between the two ends. The CDR3 is 13 residues long. This CDR3 is CASSGPNTDTQYF. The CDR3 nucleotides are TGTGCCAGCAGCGGGCCCAACACAGATACGCAGTATTTT.

This chain links TRBV7-9 with TRBJ2-5; weak D call: TRBD1 (6 bases). The CDR3 length is 14 residues. CDR1 is SEHNR, CDR2 FQNEAQ, per germline (reference sequence). Trimming took off 3 bases at V and 2 bases at J, with 10 bases between the two ends. Here the CDR3 reads CASSFMGHQETQYF. The CDR3 region has the DNA TGTGCCAGCAGCTTTATGGGACATCAAGAGACCCAGTACTTC.

In this sample, this clonotype turned up a few times. This chain joins TRBV20-1 and TRBJ2-4, with 9 nucleotides matching TRBD1. Per germline, CDR1 DFQATT and CDR2 SNEGSKA (reference sequence). This CDR3 has 12 residues. Trimming took 4 bases from V and 7 from J; bases not matched to a gene: 2. In nucleotides, the CDR3 is TGCAGTGCTAAGACAGGGGGGAACATTCAGTACTTC. Residues: CSAKTGGNIQYF.

This clonotype appeared many times. The J gene is TRBJ2-1, the V gene TRBV5-1; 14 positions agree with TRBD2. In germline, CDR1 is SGHRS, CDR2 YFSETQ. V lost 4 bases to trimming and J lost 1 base; unmatched junction nucleotides: 10. This CDR3 has 19 amino acids. CDR3 bases: TGCGCCAGCAGCCGACCGACTAGCGGGGGGGCTAAATCCTACAATGAGCAGTTCTTC. It is translated as CASSRPTSGGAKSYNEQFF.

The V call is TRBV15, the J call TRBJ2-1; TRBD1 matches at 10 bases. CDR3 length: 17 amino acids. After removal of 0 bases from V and 4 bases from J, the junction contained 6 bases not matched to a gene. Germline values: CDR1 LNHNV, CDR2 YYDKDF (reference sequence). The CDR3 DNA reads as TGTGCCACCAGCAGAGATCCGGGACAGGGGCCATACAATGAGCAGTTCTTC. The encoded protein is CATSRDPGQGPYNEQFF.

This clonotype was found a few times. J is TRBJ1-1 and V is TRBV12-3 or TRBV12-4, with unresolved D. This CDR3 has 13 residues. The V and J ends lost 5 bases and 2 bases respectively, with 9 bases between them. The CDR3 nucleotides are TGTGCCAGCAGTCGGGCCCGAAACACTGAAGCTTTCTTT. It specifies CASSRARNTEAFF.